These 4 T cell receptor beta chains were sequenced from one sample in a study of T cells in Graves' hyperthyroidism and ophthalmopathy. The source material, RNA transcripts, was used to amplify TCR beta CDR3 regions. First-round RT-PCR with HTBI primers amplified the TCR CDR3 region. TCRdb fed the multiplex PCR reads into MiXCR, producing one record per CDR3 protein. The sample includes 250,000 to 300,000 distinct CDR3 sequences, roughly 13% of them seen just once. Sequencing input: blood. These receptors were taken from a woman in her 40s with Graves' hyperthyroidism.

In this sample, this clonotype turned up many times. The J gene is TRBJ1-1, the V gene TRBV6-2 or TRBV6-3; D not certain. Germline V gene lookup returns CDR1 MNHEY and CDR2 SVGEGT. There are 11 residues in the CDR3. The V end lost 7 bases, the J end lost 2 bases, and 5 bases lay between the germline ends. CDR3 sequence (DNA): TGTGCCAGCAACCATAACACTGAAGCTTTCTTT. Protein: CASNHNTEAFF.

This clonotype showed up just a few times. The V call is TRBV25-1, the J call TRBJ1-3; tentative D call: TRBD1 (6 bases). Trimming pared 2 bases from V and 3 bases from J, leaving 20 bases between. This CDR3 has 18 residues. The germline V gene has CDR1 MGHDK and CDR2 SYGVNS. CDR3 bases: TGTGCCAGCAGTGAAGGGTGGGGGGGCAGTTCGGGTGGAAACACCATATATTTT. Its translation is CASSEGWGGSSGGNTIYF.

The chain links TRBV7-2 to TRBJ2-2; 10 bases line up with TRBD2. The CDR3 extends over 16 amino acids. Germline CDR1 and CDR2: SGHTA and FQGNSA. After removal of 5 bases from V and 6 bases from J, the junction contained 9 bases not matched to a gene. CDR3 protein: CASSPSSGRGSGELFF. CDR3 nucleotide sequence: TGTGCCAGCAGCCCATCTAGCGGGAGAGGATCCGGGGAGCTGTTTTTT.

At least ten counts were recorded for this clonotype. The chain joins TRBV2 to TRBJ2-3; 8 nucleotides agree with TRBD2. The germline V gene encodes CDR1 SNHLY and CDR2 FYNNEI. Trimming at V came to 6 bases and at J to 1 base, leaving 6 bases not matched to a gene. The CDR3 contains 15 residues. The CDR3 nucleotides read TGTGCCAGCAGCCCGGGAGGGGTCCGCACAGATACGCAGTATTTT. Protein product: CASSPGGVRTDTQYF.